These 6 T cell receptor beta chains came from one sample sequenced in a study of T cell responses to AZD1222 COVID-19 vaccine. Some clones are missing from TCRdb's copy, which holds only in-frame ones; the method was immunoSEQ multiplex PCR. Of 100,000 to 130,000 clones listed, 87% are singletons. Here the sequenced sample was peripheral blood, taken on day 0 of AZD1222 vaccination. The receptors shown here come from an adult in good health.

The genes are TRBV24-1 and TRBJ2-1; 16 bases line up with TRBD2. CDR1 and CDR2 from the germline V gene are KGHDR and SFDVKD. CDR3 length equals 19 residues. Germline trimming cut 4 bases from V and 9 bases from J; bases unmatched to any gene: 14. The CDR3 loop reads CATSEAGTSGRAYPGEQFF. CDR3 bases: TGTGCCACCAGTGAGGCCGGGACTAGCGGGAGGGCCTATCCGGGTGAGCAGTTCTTC.

Here the CDR3 reads CSGLTGPYEQYF. In DNA, the CDR3 is TGCAGCGGACTGACAGGGCCCTACGAGCAGTACTTC. The J gene is TRBJ2-7, the V gene TRBV29-1; 7 bases are shared with TRBD1. The CDR3 loop spans 12 amino acids. CDR1 is SQVTM, CDR2 ANQGSEA, per germline. After removal of 7 bases from V and 2 bases from J, the junction contained 5 bases not matched to a gene.

The chain carries TRBV29-1 and TRBJ1-2; TRBD1 matches at 8 bases. The CDR3 extends over 15 amino acids. Germline CDR1 is SQVTM and CDR2 is ANQGSEA. V lost 6 bases, J lost 4 bases, and 13 bases stayed unmatched. Here the CDR3 reads CSVWDRIFGGYGYTF. The CDR3 DNA sequence: TGCAGCGTCTGGGACAGGATTTTCGGAGGCTATGGCTACACCTTC.

The chain links TRBV5-5 to TRBJ1-1, with D unresolved. Germline V gives CDR1 SGHKS, CDR2 YYEKEE (reference sequence). V lost 4 bases and J 2 bases, leaving 6 bases between the germline ends. The CDR3 is 12 amino acids. CDR3 nucleotides: TGTGCCAGCAGCCCCCCCAACACTGAAGCTTTCTTT. Translating gives CASSPPNTEAFF.

This clone was counted once. The chain combines TRBV18 with TRBJ1-5; possible D gene TRBD1, 5 bases. V was shortened by 1 base and J by 0 bases, with 7 bases between the two germline ends. Germline V gene lookup returns CDR1 KGHSH and CDR2 LQKENI. This CDR3 comprises 15 residues. The CDR3 loop is CASSPLGGSNQPQHF. Here the CDR3 DNA reads TGTGCCAGCTCACCACTGGGGGGTAGCAATCAGCCCCAGCATTTT.

The chain has TRBV19 and TRBJ2-7; D possibly corresponds to TRBD1 (7 bases). Trimming left V 0 bases short and J 4 bases short, with 16 bases between. Germline V CDR1 and CDR2: LNHDA, SQIVND (reference sequence). The CDR3 sequence is 16 residues long. The CDR3 DNA reads as TGTGCCAGTAGTATAGATTATGACAGGGACTCTTACGAGCAGTACTTC. This translates into CASSIDYDRDSYEQYF.